This T cell receptor (beta chain) was retrieved from a study of T cell changes during pregnancy in multiple sclerosis (dated 2019 in TCRdb). For the wider study: Changes in the T cell repertoire over the course of pregnancy were examined in this study in women with multiple sclerosis.

V is clipped by 3 bases and J by 4 bases, and the sequence between their germline boundaries is 14 bases long. The germline V gene yields SGDLS for CDR1 and YYNGEE for CDR2. CDR3 length: 15 amino acids, cysteine to phenylalanine. Only CDR3 DNA is held: 45 bases, read in frame from base 1. Receptors were amplified or captured by the immunoSEQ multiplex PCR assay. In TCRdb, the immuneACCESS table is reduced to in-frame sequences with V and J assigned. These tables do not hold every clone; where another copy was compared, an unresolved V gene accounts for under half, and the others remain unexplained. The sample table holds over 60,000 clones, of which 95% to 97% were seen once. The ten largest clones capture roughly 2.5% of the sample. In this sample, this clone turned up once. Its antigen is unknown. No much larger clone is present one base from it, and per-base qualities are unavailable.

The clonotype originates from a female donor with multiple sclerosis, enrolled in a pregnancy study. Sequenced material: CD8+ T cells from peripheral blood mononuclear cells, taken after pregnancy. The rearrangement joined TRBV9 to TRBJ1-5; TRBD1 is a weak D gene call, 5 bases matching. The CDR3 protein is CASSAVPDSNQPQHF. The DNA reads as follows: TGTGCCAGCAGCGCCGTACCCGACAGTAATCAGCCCCAGCATTTT.